What follows are 20 T cell receptor beta chains derived from one specimen sequenced in a study of control samples from healthy donors and cancer patients. Method: immunoSEQ multiplex PCR; TCRdb's copy keeps in-frame clones and lacks some. The data show around 200,000 clones, roughly nine tenths seen once. The material sequenced was blood. The receptors shown here come from a woman aged 25 to 39 in good health.

Concerning this clone itself: The same CDR3 is also encoded by other DNA sequences in this sample. J is TRBJ1-5 and V is TRBV28, with D unclear. The germline CDR1 and CDR2 sequences are MDHEN and SYDVKM. The CDR3 has 14 residues. V gave up 1 base and J gave up 1 base, with 5 bases separating them. In DNA form, the CDR3 reads TGTGCCAGCAGTTTATTCGGGAGCAATCAGCCCCAGCATTTT. Encoded protein: CASSLFGSNQPQHF.

This rearrangement joins TRBV6-1 to TRBJ2-1; no reliable D call. The CDR3 loop spans 14 amino acids. Germline CDR1 and CDR2: MNHNS and SASEGT. V was trimmed by 0 bases and J by 9 bases, leaving 12 bases between them. DNA of the CDR3: TGTGCCAGCAGTGAAGCGCGGCAACACGGTGAGCAGTTCTTC. This codes for CASSEARQHGEQFF.

V and J are TRBV28 and TRBJ1-2, with D perhaps matching TRBD1 (5 bases). Deletions cut 1 base from V and 6 bases from J, with 6 bases between. CDR1 is MDHEN, CDR2 SYDVKM, per germline. CDR3 size: 12 residues. In DNA form, the CDR3 reads TGTGCCAGCAGTTTATCAGGGAATGGCTACACCTTC. Protein sequence: CASSLSGNGYTF.

V is TRBV12-5 and J is TRBJ2-7, with TRBD2 identical over 7 bases. The ends lost 6 bases at V and 3 bases at J; junction bases unmatched: 11. From germline, CDR1 is LGHNT and CDR2 FRNRAP. The CDR3 covers 15 residues. Here the CDR3 reads CASGYIAGRGYEQYF. The DNA for the CDR3 is TGTGCTAGTGGCTACATAGCGGGCCGCGGCTACGAGCAGTACTTC.

The chain recombines TRBV30 with TRBJ2-5; TRBD1 matches 7 bases. The CDR3 covers 13 residues. The germline CDR1 and CDR2 sequences are GTSNPN and SVGIG (reference sequence). V dropped 4 bases and J dropped 5; count of bases not matched to a gene: 7. This chain's CDR3 is CAWKTGVGETQYF. CDR3 coding DNA: TGTGCCTGGAAAACAGGGGTGGGGGAGACCCAGTACTTC.

CDR3 bases: TGTGCCAGCAGCTTGGGCAGGGGGCCATCTATTAGCACAGATACGCAGTATTTT. This translates into CASSLGRGPSISTDTQYF. V and J are TRBV5-8 and TRBJ2-3, with 8 bases aligning to TRBD1. The CDR3 loop spans 18 amino acids. Trimming cost V 0 bases and J 0 bases; bases outside gene matches: 9. Germline-derived CDR1 and CDR2 are SGHTS and YDEGEE.

V gene TRBV5-1 combines with J gene TRBJ2-1; TRBD2 matches at 10 bases. Germline trimming cut 4 bases from V and 0 bases from J; bases unmatched to any gene: 4. The CDR3 sequence is 16 residues long. The germline CDR1 and CDR2 sequences are SGHRS and YFSETQ. The CDR3 DNA reads as TGCGCCAGCAGCCTCCCTAGCGGGAGCTCCTACAATGAGCAGTTCTTC. Translation: CASSLPSGSSYNEQFF.

This clone was counted a few times. The chain links TRBV19 to TRBJ1-2, with D possibly matching TRBD1 (5 bases). V lost 7 bases, J lost 4 bases, and 13 bases lay in between. Per germline, CDR1 LNHDA and CDR2 SQIVND (reference sequence). The CDR3 sequence is 13 residues long. CDR3 sequence reads: CASTARDLYGYTF. The CDR3 DNA sequence: TGTGCCAGTACCGCCCGGGACCTCTATGGCTACACCTTC.

This clone occurred once. The rearrangement joins TRBV28 to TRBJ2-3; 7 nucleotides agree with TRBD2. This CDR3 contains 13 residues. V lost 8 bases, J lost 6 bases, and 8 bases stayed unmatched. Germline V CDR1 and CDR2: MDHEN, SYDVKM. The CDR3 nucleotides read TGTGCCAGCCTAGGGGAGGGCCGGGATACGCAGTATTTT. Protein product: CASLGEGRDTQYF.

The rearrangement joins TRBV28 to TRBJ1-5, with D possibly TRBD1 on 6 matching bases. Germline values: CDR1 MDHEN, CDR2 SYDVKM. CDR3 length: 14 residues. V lost 2 bases and J 6 bases, leaving 11 bases between the germline ends. The CDR3 spells CASSLVGGGQPQHF. The CDR3 DNA is TGTGCCAGCAGTTTAGTAGGGGGAGGTCAGCCCCAGCATTTT.

The chain uses TRBV30 and TRBJ1-5; D perhaps matches TRBD1 (6 bases). The CDR3 totals 13 residues. Per germline, CDR1 GTSNPN and CDR2 SVGIG (reference sequence). The V end was cut by 0 bases, the J end by 5 bases, with 8 bases between. The CDR3 protein is CAWSVQGDQPQHF. Here the CDR3 DNA reads TGTGCCTGGAGTGTACAGGGCGATCAGCCCCAGCATTTT.

For the CDR3, the DNA is TGTGCCAGCAGTGAATCCAGGAACACTGAAGCTTTCTTT. Amino acids: CASSESRNTEAFF. This rearrangement joins TRBV2 to TRBJ1-1, with D uncertain. Trimming removed 2 bases at V and 1 base at J, with 5 bases between. This CDR3 is built from 13 residues. CDR1 and CDR2 from the germline V gene are SNHLY and FYNNEI.

V gene TRBV7-2 combines with J gene TRBJ2-2; D ambiguous. Germline V CDR1 and CDR2: SGHTA, FQGNSA. This CDR3 comprises 15 residues. V lost 5 bases and J 0 bases, leaving 10 bases between the germline ends. The CDR3 sequence is CASSKPTTNTGELFF. The CDR3, as DNA: TGTGCCAGCAGCAAACCAACGACGAACACCGGGGAGCTGTTTTTT.

This chain connects TRBV9 to TRBJ1-4, with D perhaps matching TRBD1 (6 bases). V gave up 4 bases and J gave up 0 bases, with 10 bases separating them. CDR1 and CDR2 (germline): SGDLS, YYNGEE. The CDR3 has 15 amino acids. The CDR3 nucleotides read TGTGCCAGCAGCATAACAGGGACAACTAATGAAAAACTGTTTTTT. It translates to CASSITGTTNEKLFF.

This CDR3 reads CASSFLGASNQPQHF. The CDR3 DNA reads as TGTGCCAGCAGTTTTTTAGGGGCTAGCAATCAGCCCCAGCATTTT. The J gene is TRBJ1-5, the V gene TRBV6-5, with D possibly TRBD1 on 5 matching bases. CDR3 length equals 15 residues. Per germline, CDR1 MNHEY and CDR2 SVGAGI. Trimming shortened V by 4 bases and J by 0 bases, and 10 bases separated the two germline ends.

This chain uses TRBV10-3 with TRBJ2-1; 9 bases align to TRBD2. Germline CDR1 and CDR2: ENHRY and SYGVKD. J was trimmed by 7 bases and V by 3 bases; bases with no gene match: 7. CDR3 length: 15 amino acids. In DNA form, the CDR3 reads TGTGCCATCAGTGACCCGGGACTAGCTTCGAATGAGCAGTTCTTC. It encodes CAISDPGLASNEQFF.

The chain couples TRBV2 to TRBJ1-1; TRBD1 aligns across 11 bases. Unmatched junction bases numbered 3, after V lost 6 bases and J lost 0 bases. The CDR3 runs to 15 residues. Germline-derived CDR1 and CDR2 are SNHLY and FYNNEI. The CDR3 reads CASRRTGGMNTEAFF. For the CDR3, the DNA is TGTGCCAGCAGAAGGACAGGGGGCATGAACACTGAAGCTTTCTTT.

Concerning this clone itself: Other DNA sequences of this sample code for an identical CDR3. The chain recombines TRBV18 with TRBJ1-1, with D maybe TRBD1 (5 bases). The CDR3 runs 13 residues. The germline V gene encodes CDR1 KGHSH and CDR2 LQKENI. V lost 3 bases and J lost 4, with 9 bases in between. The CDR3 here is CASSPGTGTEAFF. CDR3 DNA: TGTGCCAGCTCACCCGGGACCGGCACTGAAGCTTTCTTT.

This clone has only one observation. The chain joins TRBV6-1 to TRBJ1-2; the match to TRBD1 covers 11 bases. CDR1 is MNHNS, CDR2 SASEGT, per germline. The J segment lost 4 bases and the V segment lost 7 bases, leaving 8 bases of the junction unmatched. The CDR3 is 15 amino acids. The CDR3 protein is CASKLPGQGGYGYTF. Here the CDR3 DNA reads TGTGCCAGCAAACTTCCGGGACAGGGGGGCTATGGCTACACCTTC.

The genes are TRBV12-3 or TRBV12-4 and TRBJ2-7; 9 nucleotides agree with TRBD1. This CDR3 has 12 residues. Germline trimming cut 3 bases from V and 7 bases from J; bases unmatched to any gene: 1. In DNA form, the CDR3 reads TGTGCCAGCAGTTTGACAGGGGGGGAGCAGTACTTC. The encoded protein is CASSLTGGEQYF.